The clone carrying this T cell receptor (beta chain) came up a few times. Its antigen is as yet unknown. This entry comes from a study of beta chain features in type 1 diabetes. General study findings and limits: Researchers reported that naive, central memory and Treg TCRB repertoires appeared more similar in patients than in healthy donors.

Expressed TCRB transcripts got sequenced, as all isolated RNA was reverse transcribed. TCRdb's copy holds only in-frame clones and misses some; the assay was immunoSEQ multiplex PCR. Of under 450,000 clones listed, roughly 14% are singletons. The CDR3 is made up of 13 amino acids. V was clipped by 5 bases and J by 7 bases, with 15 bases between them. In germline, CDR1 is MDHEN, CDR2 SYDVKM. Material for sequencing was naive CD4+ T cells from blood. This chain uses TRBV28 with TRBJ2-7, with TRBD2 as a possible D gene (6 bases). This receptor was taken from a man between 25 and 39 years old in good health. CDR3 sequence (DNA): TGTGCCAGCAGTAGGGGACGGCGGGGAGAGCAGTACTTC. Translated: CASSRGRRGEQYF.